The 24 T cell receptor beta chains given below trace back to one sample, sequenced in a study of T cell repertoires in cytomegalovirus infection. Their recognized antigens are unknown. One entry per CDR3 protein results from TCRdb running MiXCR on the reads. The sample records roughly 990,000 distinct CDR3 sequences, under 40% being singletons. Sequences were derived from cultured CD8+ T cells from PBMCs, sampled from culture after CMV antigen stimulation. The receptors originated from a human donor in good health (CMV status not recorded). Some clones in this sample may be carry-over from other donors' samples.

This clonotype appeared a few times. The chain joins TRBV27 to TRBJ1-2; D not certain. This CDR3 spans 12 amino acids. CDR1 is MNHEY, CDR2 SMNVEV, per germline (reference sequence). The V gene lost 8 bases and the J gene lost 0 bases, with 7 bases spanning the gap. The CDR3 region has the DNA TGTGCCAGCTTCTCCCCTAACTATGGCTACACCTTC. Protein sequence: CASFSPNYGYTF.

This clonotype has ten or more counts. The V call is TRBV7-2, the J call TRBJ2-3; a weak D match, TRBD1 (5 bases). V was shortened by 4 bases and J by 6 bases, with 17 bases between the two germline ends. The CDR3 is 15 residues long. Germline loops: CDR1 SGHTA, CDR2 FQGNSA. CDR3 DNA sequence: TGTGCCAGCAGCTCGGTAGGGGCCAAAGGGGATACGCAGTATTTT. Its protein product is CASSSVGAKGDTQYF.

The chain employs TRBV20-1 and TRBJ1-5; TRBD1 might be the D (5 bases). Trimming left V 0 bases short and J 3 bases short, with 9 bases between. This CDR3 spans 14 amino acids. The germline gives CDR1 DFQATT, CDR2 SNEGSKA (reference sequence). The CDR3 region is CSARDLRDNQPQHF. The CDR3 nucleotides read TGCAGTGCTAGAGATCTCAGGGACAATCAGCCCCAGCATTTT.

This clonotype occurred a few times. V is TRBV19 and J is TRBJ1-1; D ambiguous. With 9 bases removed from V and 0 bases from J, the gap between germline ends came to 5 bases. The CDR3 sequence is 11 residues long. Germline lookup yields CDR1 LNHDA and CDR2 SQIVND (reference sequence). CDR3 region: CASNMNTEAFF. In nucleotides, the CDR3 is TGTGCCAGCAACATGAACACTGAAGCTTTCTTT.

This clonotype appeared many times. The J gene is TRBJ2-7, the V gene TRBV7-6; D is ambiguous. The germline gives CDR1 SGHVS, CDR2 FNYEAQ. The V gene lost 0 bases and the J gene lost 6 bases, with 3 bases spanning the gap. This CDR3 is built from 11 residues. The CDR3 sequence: CASSLAGEQYF. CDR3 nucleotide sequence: TGTGCCAGCAGCTTAGCGGGCGAGCAGTACTTC.

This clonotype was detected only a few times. CDR3 in amino acids: CATSDYDRGQPQHF. For the CDR3, the DNA is TGTGCCACCAGTGACTACGACAGGGGCCAGCCCCAGCATTTT. V gene TRBV24-1 combines with J gene TRBJ1-5; the match to TRBD1 covers 8 bases. Germline assignment: CDR1 KGHDR and CDR2 SFDVKD. This CDR3 region has 14 residues. J was trimmed by 7 bases and V by 4 bases; bases with no gene match: 5.

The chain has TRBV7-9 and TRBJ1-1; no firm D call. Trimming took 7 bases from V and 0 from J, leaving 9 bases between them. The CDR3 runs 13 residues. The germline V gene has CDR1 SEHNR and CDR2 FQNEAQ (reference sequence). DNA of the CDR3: TGTGCCAGCACCCCGGGCGTGAACACTGAAGCTTTCTTT. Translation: CASTPGVNTEAFF.

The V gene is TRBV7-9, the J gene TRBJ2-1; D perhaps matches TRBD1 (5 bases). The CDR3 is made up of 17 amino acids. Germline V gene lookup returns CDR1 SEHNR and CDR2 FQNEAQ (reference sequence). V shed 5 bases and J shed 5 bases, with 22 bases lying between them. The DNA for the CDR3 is TGTGCCAGCAGCCCCAGGGTTCTTATCCAAAGGGACAATGAGCAGTTCTTC. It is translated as CASSPRVLIQRDNEQFF.

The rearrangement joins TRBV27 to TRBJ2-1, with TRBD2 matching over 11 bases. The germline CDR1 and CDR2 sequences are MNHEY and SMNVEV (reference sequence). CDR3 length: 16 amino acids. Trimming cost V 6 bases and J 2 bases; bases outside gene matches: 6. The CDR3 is CASRYYSGGAYNEQFF. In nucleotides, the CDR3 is TGTGCCAGCAGATACTATAGCGGGGGGGCCTACAATGAGCAGTTCTTC.

As DNA, the CDR3 is TGTGCCAGCAGTAATATATCCCCCAGCGACAGGCCCACAGATACGCAGTATTTT. Its translation: CASSNISPSDRPTDTQYF. This sequence joins TRBV28 and TRBJ2-3; the D gene is possibly TRBD1 (6 bases). Per the germline V gene, CDR1 is MDHEN and CDR2 is SYDVKM. This CDR3 is built from 18 residues. Trimming stripped 5 bases from V and 2 bases from J, with 23 bases between.

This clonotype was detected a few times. CDR3 amino acids: CASSFIQGSYNEQFF. CDR3 DNA sequence: TGTGCCAGCAGCTTCATTCAGGGGTCCTACAATGAGCAGTTCTTC. The chain joins TRBV7-9 to TRBJ2-1; TRBD1 might be the D (6 bases). Germline CDR1 and CDR2: SEHNR and FQNEAQ (reference sequence). V lost 3 bases, J lost 1 base, and 10 bases lay in between. The CDR3 has 15 residues.

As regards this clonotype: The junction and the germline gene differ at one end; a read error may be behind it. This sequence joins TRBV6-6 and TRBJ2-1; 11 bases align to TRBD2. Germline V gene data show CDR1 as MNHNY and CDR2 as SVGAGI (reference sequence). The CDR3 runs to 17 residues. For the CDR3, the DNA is TGTGCCAGCAGTGCCTTCCCTAGCGGGGGGCCCTACAATGAGCAGTGCTTC. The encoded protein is CASSAFPSGGPYNEQCF.

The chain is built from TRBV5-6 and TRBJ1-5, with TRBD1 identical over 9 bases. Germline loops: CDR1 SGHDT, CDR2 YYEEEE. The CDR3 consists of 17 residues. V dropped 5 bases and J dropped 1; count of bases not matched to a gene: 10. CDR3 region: CASSSTGTGFSNQPQHF. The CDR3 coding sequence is TGTGCCAGCAGTTCAACCGGGACAGGGTTCAGCAATCAGCCCCAGCATTTT.

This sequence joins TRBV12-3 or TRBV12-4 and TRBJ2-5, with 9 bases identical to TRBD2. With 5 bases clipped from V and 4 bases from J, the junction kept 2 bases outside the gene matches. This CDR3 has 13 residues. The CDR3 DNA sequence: TGTGCCAGCAGTCAGACTAGCGGAGAGACCCAGTACTTC. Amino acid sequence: CASSQTSGETQYF.

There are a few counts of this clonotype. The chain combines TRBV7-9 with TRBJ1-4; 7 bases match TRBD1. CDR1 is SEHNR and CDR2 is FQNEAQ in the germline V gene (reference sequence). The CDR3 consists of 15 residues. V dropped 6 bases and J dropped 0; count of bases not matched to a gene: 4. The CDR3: CASRGQPATNEKLFF. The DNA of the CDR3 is TGTGCCAGCAGGGGACAGCCCGCAACTAATGAAAAACTGTTTTTT.

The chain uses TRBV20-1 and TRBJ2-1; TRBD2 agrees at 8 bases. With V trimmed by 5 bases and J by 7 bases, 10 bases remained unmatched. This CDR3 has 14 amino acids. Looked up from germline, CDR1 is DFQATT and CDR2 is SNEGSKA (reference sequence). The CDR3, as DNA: TGCAGTGCTCCCAGCAGGGCGGGGGGAAATGAGCAGTTCTTC. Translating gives CSAPSRAGGNEQFF.

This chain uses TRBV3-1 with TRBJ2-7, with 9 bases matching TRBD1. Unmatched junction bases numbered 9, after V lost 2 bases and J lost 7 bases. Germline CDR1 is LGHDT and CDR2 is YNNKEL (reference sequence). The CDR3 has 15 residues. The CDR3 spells CASSQRGTGRKEQYF. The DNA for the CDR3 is TGTGCCAGCAGCCAACGGGGGACAGGGCGAAAAGAGCAGTACTTC.

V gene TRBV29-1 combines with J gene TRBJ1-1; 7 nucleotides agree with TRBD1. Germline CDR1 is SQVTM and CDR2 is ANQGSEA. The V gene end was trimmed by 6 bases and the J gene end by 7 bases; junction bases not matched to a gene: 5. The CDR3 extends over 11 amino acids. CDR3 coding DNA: TGCAGCGTCGACAGGGATGGTGAAGCTTTCTTT. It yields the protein CSVDRDGEAFF.

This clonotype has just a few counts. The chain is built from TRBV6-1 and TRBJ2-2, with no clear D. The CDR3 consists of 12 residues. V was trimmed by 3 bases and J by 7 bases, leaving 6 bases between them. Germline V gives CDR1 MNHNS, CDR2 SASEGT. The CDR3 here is CASSEWVGELFF. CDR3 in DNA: TGTGCCAGCAGTGAGTGGGTCGGGGAGCTGTTTTTT.

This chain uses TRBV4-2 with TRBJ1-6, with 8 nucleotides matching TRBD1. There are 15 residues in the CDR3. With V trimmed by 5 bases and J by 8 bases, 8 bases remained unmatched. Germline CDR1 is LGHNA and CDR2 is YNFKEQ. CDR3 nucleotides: TGTGCCAGCAGCATGGACAGGGAAGACTATTCACCCCTCCACTTT. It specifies CASSMDREDYSPLHF.

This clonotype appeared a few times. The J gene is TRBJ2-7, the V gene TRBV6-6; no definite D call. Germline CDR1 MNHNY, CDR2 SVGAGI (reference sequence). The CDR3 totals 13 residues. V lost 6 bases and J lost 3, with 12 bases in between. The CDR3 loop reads CASSSLPYYEQYF. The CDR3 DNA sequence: TGTGCCAGCAGCAGCCTTCCCTACTACGAGCAGTACTTC.

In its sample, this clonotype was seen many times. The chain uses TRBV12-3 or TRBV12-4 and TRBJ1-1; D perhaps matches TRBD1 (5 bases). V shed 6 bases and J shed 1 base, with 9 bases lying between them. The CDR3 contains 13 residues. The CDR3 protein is CASSPGGNTEAFF. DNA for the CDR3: TGTGCCAGCAGCCCGGGGGGGAACACTGAAGCTTTCTTT.

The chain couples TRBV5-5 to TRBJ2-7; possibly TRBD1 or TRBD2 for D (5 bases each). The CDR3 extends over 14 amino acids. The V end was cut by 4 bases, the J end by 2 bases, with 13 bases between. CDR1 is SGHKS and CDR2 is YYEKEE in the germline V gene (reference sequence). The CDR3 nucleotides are TGTGCCAGCAGCCCCGGGACGGAGGCCTACGAGCAGTACGTC. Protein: CASSPGTEAYEQYV.

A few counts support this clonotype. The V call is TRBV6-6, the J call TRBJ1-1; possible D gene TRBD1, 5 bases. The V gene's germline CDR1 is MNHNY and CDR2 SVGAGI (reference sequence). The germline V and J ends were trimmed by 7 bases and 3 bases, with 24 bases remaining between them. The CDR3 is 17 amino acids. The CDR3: CASTSSTMGGPDTEAFF. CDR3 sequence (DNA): TGTGCCAGCACCTCCTCTACTATGGGGGGACCAGACACTGAAGCTTTCTTT.